Below are 6 T cell receptor beta chains sequenced from a single sample in a study of blood T cells in healthy people across ages. Then a second PCR, running roughly 7 to 11 cycles, was carried out with a sample-barcoded 5' primer and a J-beta primer mix. TCRdb analysed the 5' RACE reads with MiXCR anew, one entry per CDR3 protein. The sample has 950,000 to 1,200,000 distinct CDR3 sequences; roughly two fifths are singletons. The sequenced sample was blood. These receptors all come from a man between 18 and 29 years old in good health.

The chain uses TRBV27 and TRBJ2-3; tentative D call: TRBD1 (6 bases). CDR3 size: 13 residues. From germline, CDR1 is MNHEY and CDR2 SMNVEV (reference sequence). Trimming took off 2 bases at V and 12 bases at J, with 15 bases between the two ends. CDR3 residues: CASSLGGRTPQYF. The CDR3 region has the DNA TGTGCCAGCAGTTTAGGGGGCAGAACCCCTCAGTATTTT.

This clonotype was counted between two and nine times. This chain joins TRBV7-2 and TRBJ2-5; tentatively, D is TRBD2 (6 bases). Germline V gene lookup returns CDR1 SGHTA and CDR2 FQGNSA. V lost 2 bases and J 2 bases, leaving 9 bases between the germline ends. The CDR3 contains 14 residues. The CDR3 nucleotides read TGTGCCAGCAGCTTATCGGCGGGACAAGAGACCCAGTACTTC. Translating gives CASSLSAGQETQYF.

V and J are TRBV12-3 or TRBV12-4 and TRBJ2-1; 12 bases are a match to TRBD2. The CDR3 contains 15 residues. Trimming took 5 bases from V and 15 from J; bases not matched to a gene: 14. Here the CDR3 reads CASSLRLASGGGGFF. CDR3 bases: TGTGCCAGCAGTCTCCGGTTGGCTAGCGGGGGGGGAGGGTTCTTC.

This clonotype was recorded a few times. The chain uses TRBV12-3 or TRBV12-4 and TRBJ1-5; D gene uncertain. Trimming shortened V by 2 bases and J by 4 bases, and 9 bases separated the two germline ends. The CDR3 spans 14 residues. CDR3 sequence: CASSLMSLNQPQHF. Written as DNA, the CDR3 is TGTGCCAGCAGTTTAATGTCCCTGAATCAGCCCCAGCATTTT.

This clonotype was detected many times. The chain has TRBV10-3 and TRBJ2-3, with 9 bases aligning to TRBD1. Germline CDR1 ENHRY, CDR2 SYGVKD. This CDR3 region has 14 residues. With V trimmed by 7 bases and J by 4 bases, 6 bases remained unmatched. The CDR3 here is CAITGQGSADTQYF. The CDR3 DNA is TGTGCCATCACGGGACAGGGTAGTGCAGATACGCAGTATTTT.

This clonotype was seen a few times. The genes are TRBV5-1 and TRBJ2-1, with D hard to call. The germline V gene has CDR1 SGHRS and CDR2 YFSETQ. The V gene lost 0 bases and the J gene lost 0 bases, with 13 bases spanning the gap. The length of the CDR3 is 17 residues. The CDR3, as DNA: TGCGCCAGCAGCTTGGCCTCTATGGGCGACTCCTACAATGAGCAGTTCTTC. Translating it yields CASSLASMGDSYNEQFF.